This section outlines one T cell receptor (delta chain) sequence together with its context. A read error likely explains why the TCRdb protein, taken from a much larger clone, differs from this DNA's translation at residue 11; the protein shown is translated from the DNA. The data are from a study of gamma-delta T cells after stem cell transplantation. TCRdb reapplied CATT to the RT-PCR reads. The sample includes about 510 delta-chain clones, about 16% of them seen just once. Trimming removed 3 bases from V and 3 bases from J; junction bases left unmatched: 12. The CDR3 runs to 16 residues. CDR1 GEAIGNYY and CDR2 EKD come from the germline V gene.

The specimen was gamma-delta T cells. The chain uses TRDV2 and TRDJ1, with 7 positions matching TRDD3. The sequence was obtained from a human donor. It is not recorded whose cells these are; they may come from a transplant donor. Here the CDR3 reads CACDPLLGILADKLIF. Here the CDR3 DNA reads TGTGCCTGTGACCCACTACTGGGGATTCTCGCCGATAAACTCATCTTT.